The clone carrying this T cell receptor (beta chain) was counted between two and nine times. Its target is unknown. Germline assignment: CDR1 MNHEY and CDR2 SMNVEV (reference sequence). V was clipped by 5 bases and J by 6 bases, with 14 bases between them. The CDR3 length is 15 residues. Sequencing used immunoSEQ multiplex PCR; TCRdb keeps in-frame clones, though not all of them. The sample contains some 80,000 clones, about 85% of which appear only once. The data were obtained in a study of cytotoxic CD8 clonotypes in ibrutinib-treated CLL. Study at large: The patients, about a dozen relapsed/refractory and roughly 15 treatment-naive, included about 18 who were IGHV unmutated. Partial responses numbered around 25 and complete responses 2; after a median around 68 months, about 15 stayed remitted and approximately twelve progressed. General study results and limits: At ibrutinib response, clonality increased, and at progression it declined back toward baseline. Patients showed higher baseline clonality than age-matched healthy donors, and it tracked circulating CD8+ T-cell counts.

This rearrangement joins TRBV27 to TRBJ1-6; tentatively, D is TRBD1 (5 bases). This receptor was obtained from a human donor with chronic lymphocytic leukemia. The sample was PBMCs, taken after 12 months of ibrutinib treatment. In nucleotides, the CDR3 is TGTGCCAGCAGTCACCGGACAAGAACTAATTCACCCCTCCACTTT. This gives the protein CASSHRTRTNSPLHF.